This TCR beta chain was obtained from a study of shared clonotypes between healthy human individuals. Study findings and constraints: Specimens sampled were limited to blood, with tissue repertoires likely differing. Genetic and exposure-history diversity was limited by the small donor number.

The V segment lost 0 bases and the J segment 6 bases; nucleotides outside the gene matches: 3. This CDR3 region has 15 residues. The germline V gene encodes CDR1 SGHRS and CDR2 YFSETQ. Using approximately 200 ng DNA, tens of thousands of T cell genomes, the sorted-subset replicate PCRs were run. Per the authors' pipeline: ImmunoSEQ yielded junction-only sequences lacking quality scores, so filtering differed. Here immunoSEQ multiplex PCR was the method, and the copy in TCRdb shows in-frame clones only, minus some. That table is the source of V, J and clone size, and D and trimming were worked out from the DNA. Of under 200,000 clones listed, 85% to 95% were seen once; the top ten hold about 0.07%. Only a few counts were recorded for this clone. Its antigen is not identified.

The V and J genes are TRBV5-1 and TRBJ1-4; 9 bases agree with TRBD1. What was sequenced was naive CD4+ T cells sorted from blood. The subset here: CD45RA+ positively selected. The clonotype was recovered from a woman aged 25-40 years in good health. CDR3 DNA: TGCGCCAGCAGCTTGGAGGGACAGGGACATGAAAAACTGTTTTTT. This translates into CASSLEGQGHEKLFF.